Below, 26 T cell receptor beta chains from the same sample are listed, as sequenced in a study of cytomegalovirus exposure and HLA in healthy donors. Use of 60 Vbeta and 13 Jbeta primers characterized the PCR. The repertoire was sequenced with immunoSEQ multiplex PCR; TCRdb's copy has only in-frame clones and lacks some. The data contain roughly 160,000 clones, over 80% of them singletons. Specimen: PBMCs. Receptor source: a boy younger than 10 in good health and CMV-seronegative.

The chain recombines TRBV19 with TRBJ2-2; perhaps TRBD1 as D (7 bases). CDR3 length: 15 residues. Trimming removed 5 bases at V and 2 bases at J, with 12 bases between. Germline V gives CDR1 LNHDA, CDR2 SQIVND (reference sequence). CDR3 region: CASSPRGTNTGELFF. CDR3 sequence (DNA): TGTGCCAGTAGTCCCAGGGGGACTAACACCGGGGAGCTGTTTTTT.

V is TRBV7-8 and J is TRBJ2-1; D ambiguous. Germline CDR1 and CDR2: SGHVS and FQNEAQ. The CDR3 spans 16 residues. V was pared by 1 base and J by 0 bases, with 10 bases between. The CDR3 protein is CASSLGARSSYNEQFF. For the CDR3, the DNA is TGTGCCAGCAGCTTAGGTGCGCGGAGCTCCTACAATGAGCAGTTCTTC.

The gene calls are TRBV4-3 and TRBJ1-2; weak D call: TRBD1 (6 bases). V lost 0 bases, J lost 0 bases, and 11 bases lay in between. CDR3 length: 16 amino acids. Germline loops: CDR1 LGHNA, CDR2 YSLEER. The CDR3 DNA reads TGCGCCAGCAGCCAAGAAGACGGACAGACTAACTATGGCTACACCTTC. Translated, it gives CASSQEDGQTNYGYTF.

This chain uses TRBV5-6 with TRBJ1-2, with D perhaps TRBD1 (5 bases). This CDR3 has 14 amino acids. Germline V gene lookup returns CDR1 SGHDT and CDR2 YYEEEE. V lost 2 bases to trimming and J lost 4 bases, with 12 bases between them. Here the CDR3 reads CASSFGGVGYGYTF. The CDR3 DNA sequence: TGTGCCAGCAGCTTCGGAGGGGTGGGCTATGGCTACACCTTC.

The count of this clone is one. The V and J genes are TRBV7-6 and TRBJ2-1; 9 bases line up with TRBD2. The germline gives CDR1 SGHVS, CDR2 FNYEAQ. The CDR3 is 16 amino acids. V was clipped by 0 bases and J by 8 bases; unmatched bases: 8. This CDR3 is CASSLARTSEIHEQFF. The DNA for the CDR3 is TGTGCCAGCAGCTTAGCTAGGACTAGCGAGATTCATGAGCAGTTCTTC.

The chain combines TRBV9 with TRBJ2-3, with 7 positions matching TRBD2. Trimming removed 0 bases from V and 8 bases from J; junction bases left unmatched: 3. Germline CDR1 reads SGDLS; CDR2 reads YYNGEE. CDR3 length: 13 residues. In DNA form, the CDR3 reads TGTGCCAGCAGCGTAGCGGGGGAGGGTACGCAGTATTTT. Translating it yields CASSVAGEGTQYF.

This sequence joins TRBV5-1 and TRBJ2-3, with 10 nucleotides matching TRBD1. The CDR3 loop spans 14 amino acids. The junction had 1 base not matched to a gene; V was cut back by 3 bases and J by 3 bases. Germline V gene lookup returns CDR1 SGHRS and CDR2 YFSETQ. The CDR3 nucleotides are TGCGCCAGCAGCTCGGGACAGGGGACAGATACGCAGTATTTT. Translation: CASSSGQGTDTQYF.

The count of this clone is one. The chain links TRBV29-1 to TRBJ1-2; 11 bases are a match to TRBD1. V was clipped by 6 bases and J by 0 bases; unmatched bases: 6. Germline V CDR1 and CDR2: SQVTM, ANQGSEA. This CDR3 has 15 amino acids. In nucleotides, the CDR3 is TGCAGCGTACCTTTGGGACAGGGGGCTAACTATGGCTACACCTTC. The encoded protein is CSVPLGQGANYGYTF.

The chain has TRBV7-2 and TRBJ2-3, with a tentative D call TRBD2 (6 bases). The V gene lost 4 bases and the J gene lost 0 bases, with 11 bases spanning the gap. Germline CDR1 SGHTA, CDR2 FQGNSA. The CDR3 consists of 15 residues. The CDR3 spells CASSSLAISTDTQYF. CDR3 nucleotide sequence: TGTGCCAGCAGCTCCCTAGCGATTAGCACAGATACGCAGTATTTT.

The V gene is TRBV5-4, the J gene TRBJ2-3; possibly TRBD2 for D (7 bases). The germline gives CDR1 SGHNT, CDR2 YYREEE (reference sequence). The CDR3 spans 16 residues. V lost 0 bases and J 4 bases, leaving 15 bases between the germline ends. The CDR3 DNA sequence: TGTGCCAGCAGCTTGGTAGGGGGGGGGCGCGCAGATACGCAGTATTTT. Protein: CASSLVGGGRADTQYF.

V and J are TRBV30 and TRBJ2-1; perhaps TRBD2 as D (5 bases). The V and J ends lost 5 bases and 7 bases respectively, with 18 bases between them. This CDR3 comprises 14 residues. Germline-derived CDR1 and CDR2 are GTSNPN and SVGIG (reference sequence). The DNA for the CDR3 is TGTGCCTGGCAACCAGCGGCTCTCTTTAATGAGCAGTTCTTC. Encoded protein: CAWQPAALFNEQFF.

The chain has TRBV9 and TRBJ2-7, with TRBD2 as a possible D gene (5 bases). The CDR3 extends over 14 amino acids. The germline V gene encodes CDR1 SGDLS and CDR2 YYNGEE. V shed 4 bases and J shed 2 bases, with 13 bases lying between them. CDR3 region: CASSPNTSPYEQYF. The CDR3 DNA reads as TGTGCCAGCAGCCCCAACACTAGTCCCTACGAGCAGTACTTC.

This rearrangement joins TRBV5-1 to TRBJ2-3; D perhaps matches TRBD2 (6 bases). Between the trimmed V and J ends, which lost 0 bases and 4 bases, there was a span of 9 bases. Germline CDR1 and CDR2: SGHRS and YFSETQ. The CDR3 covers 14 residues. The CDR3 protein is CASSLEAGADTQYF. The CDR3 DNA reads TGCGCCAGCAGCTTGGAAGCGGGCGCAGATACGCAGTATTTT.

This clone was detected a few times. The rearrangement links TRBV30 to TRBJ2-5; 11 bases are shared with TRBD1. The germline CDR1 and CDR2 sequences are GTSNPN and SVGIG (reference sequence). The CDR3 consists of 14 residues. V shed 1 base, J shed 4 bases, and the junction held 2 bases outside the gene matches. The chain's CDR3 is CAWSGGTGGETQYF. The DNA for the CDR3 is TGTGCCTGGAGTGGGGGGACAGGGGGAGAGACCCAGTACTTC.

V is TRBV7-9 and J is TRBJ2-3; TRBD2 matches 9 bases. V lost 1 base, J lost 2 bases, and 10 bases stayed unmatched. This CDR3 comprises 18 residues. Per germline, CDR1 SEHNR and CDR2 FQNEAQ (reference sequence). This CDR3 is CASSLGAIAGVLTDTQYF. The CDR3 DNA is TGTGCCAGCAGCTTAGGGGCTATAGCGGGGGTCCTCACAGATACGCAGTATTTT. The variable domain in full, with the rest retrieved from reference TRBV7-9 and TRBJ2-3, is DTGVSQNPRHKITKRGQNVTFRCDPISEHNRLYWYRQTLGQGPEFLTYFQNEAQLEKSRLLSDRFSAERPKGSFSTLEIQRTEQGDSAMYLCASSLGAIAGVLTDTQYFGPGTRLTVL.

The chain uses TRBV30 and TRBJ1-1, with D tentatively TRBD1 (5 bases). The CDR3 totals 14 residues. V was cut by 1 base and J by 5 bases, with 14 bases left in between. Germline values: CDR1 GTSNPN, CDR2 SVGIG (reference sequence). CDR3 sequence (DNA): TGTGCCTGGAGTGGGGCAGGGAGGGAAACTGAAGCTTTCTTT. This sequence encodes CAWSGAGRETEAFF.

The V call is TRBV19, the J call TRBJ1-5; 8 nucleotides align to TRBD1. V was clipped by 5 bases and J by 7 bases; unmatched bases: 4. The CDR3 extends over 13 amino acids. Germline V lookup: CDR1 LNHDA, CDR2 SQIVND (reference sequence). CDR3 loop: CASSSDRDQPQHF. The CDR3 region has the DNA TGTGCCAGTAGTTCGGACAGGGACCAGCCCCAGCATTTT.

This rearrangement joins TRBV6-1 to TRBJ1-5; perhaps TRBD1 as D (6 bases). This CDR3 is 15 amino acids long. CDR1 and CDR2 (germline): MNHNS, SASEGT. V was clipped by 5 bases and J by 0 bases, with 11 bases between them. The CDR3 region is CASSLTGYSNQPQHF. The CDR3 nucleotides read TGTGCCAGCAGTCTAACAGGGTATAGCAATCAGCCCCAGCATTTT.

CDR3 sequence (DNA): TGTGCCAGCAGCGCTTCAGGGGGGTCCTACAATGAGCAGTTCTTC. Amino acid sequence: CASSASGGSYNEQFF. The genes are TRBV9 and TRBJ2-1, with D perhaps matching TRBD1 (7 bases). Trimming took off 3 bases at V and 1 base at J, with 11 bases between the two ends. The germline gives CDR1 SGDLS, CDR2 YYNGEE. CDR3 length equals 15 residues.

In this sample, this clone turned up once. The rearrangement uses TRBV6-1 and TRBJ1-5; 9 bases are a match to TRBD1. The CDR3 covers 16 residues. Germline lookup yields CDR1 MNHNS and CDR2 SASEGT. Trimming removed 3 bases from V and 4 bases from J; junction bases left unmatched: 7. CDR3 DNA sequence: TGTGCCAGCAGTGACCAGGACAGGGGTGCAAATCAGCCCCAGCATTTT. Translating it yields CASSDQDRGANQPQHF.

This sequence joins TRBV9 and TRBJ2-1; D is perhaps TRBD2 (5 bases). V lost 7 bases and J 0 bases, leaving 11 bases between the germline ends. There are 14 residues in the CDR3. The V gene's germline CDR1 is SGDLS and CDR2 YYNGEE. CDR3: CASERVSSYNEQFF. In DNA, the CDR3 is TGTGCCAGCGAGAGGGTTAGCTCCTACAATGAGCAGTTCTTC.

This sequence joins TRBV30 and TRBJ2-3, with TRBD2 matching over 7 bases. V gave up 0 bases and J gave up 2 bases; unmatched junction bases: 2. The CDR3 totals 14 residues. CDR1 GTSNPN and CDR2 SVGIG come from the germline V gene (reference sequence). The CDR3 sequence is CAWSVLADTDTQYF. The CDR3 nucleotides are TGTGCCTGGAGTGTGCTAGCGGACACAGATACGCAGTATTTT.

The chain couples TRBV7-2 to TRBJ1-2, with a weak D call TRBD1 (5 bases). V lost 3 bases, J lost 3 bases, and 17 bases lay in between. Germline CDR1 and CDR2: SGHTA and FQGNSA. There are 16 residues in the CDR3. This CDR3 reads CASSLYPKGLDYGYTF. CDR3 nucleotides: TGTGCCAGCAGCTTGTATCCCAAGGGGTTGGACTATGGCTACACCTTC.

With respect to this clone: The same CDR3 is also encoded by other DNA sequences in this sample. The rearrangement joins TRBV4-2 to TRBJ1-2, with 7 nucleotides matching TRBD1. The CDR3 is made up of 15 amino acids. Trimming took 0 bases from V and 4 from J; bases not matched to a gene: 5. Per the germline V gene, CDR1 is LGHNA and CDR2 is YNFKEQ. CDR3 in amino acids: CASSQERTGIYGYTF. CDR3 DNA sequence: TGTGCCAGCAGCCAAGAGCGGACAGGTATCTATGGCTACACCTTC.

V is TRBV11-2 and J is TRBJ2-7; 11 nucleotides align to TRBD2. J gave up 7 bases and V 3 bases, and 8 bases lay outside the gene matches. Germline V gene data show CDR1 as SGHAT and CDR2 as FQNNGV. CDR3 size: 15 residues. CDR3 amino acids: CASSLSTSGSYEQYF. CDR3 nucleotides: TGTGCCAGCAGCTTGAGTACTAGCGGGAGTTATGAGCAGTACTTC.

The chain carries TRBV19 and TRBJ2-2; TRBD1 aligns across 7 bases. The V and J ends lost 5 bases and 5 bases, in that order; junction bases with no gene match: 8. The length of the CDR3 is 15 residues. CDR1 is LNHDA and CDR2 is SQIVND in the germline V gene (reference sequence). DNA for the CDR3: TGTGCCAGTAGTCTCCGGACAGGTCTGACCGGGGAGCTGTTTTTT. Protein: CASSLRTGLTGELFF.